This T cell receptor beta chain was captured in a study of beta chain features in type 1 diabetes. The isolated RNA, all of it, was reverse transcribed, so expressed TCRB transcripts were what got sequenced. Sequenced by immunoSEQ multiplex PCR; TCRdb stores in-frame clones only, minus some. The sample gives roughly 450,000 clones, 10% to 12% of which show up once; over 0.035% is in the top ten. This CDR3 region has 15 residues. Looked up from germline, CDR1 is SEHNR and CDR2 is FQNEAQ (reference sequence). V trimming: 4 bases; J trimming: 2 bases; junction bases outside the gene matches: 6. The sequence was obtained from a woman under 30 in good health. Sample: naive CD4+ T cells from blood. V is TRBV7-9 and J is TRBJ2-3, with 7 bases that match TRBD2. Here the CDR3 reads CASSSSGYHTDTQYF. The DNA of the CDR3 is TGTGCCAGCAGCTCTAGCGGATATCACACAGATACGCAGTATTTT.